The clone carrying this T cell receptor (beta chain) was recorded at least ten times. Its antigen remains unknown. RNA transcripts served as the template for amplifying TCR beta CDR3 regions. With the HTBI primer set, the TCR CDR3 went through a first round of RT-PCR. TCRdb redid the calling of the multiplex PCR reads with MiXCR, one entry per CDR3 protein. The sample lists about 720,000 distinct CDR3 sequences; over 15% were seen once. Looked up from germline, CDR1 is MNHEY and CDR2 is SMNVEV (reference sequence). The CDR3 extends over 15 amino acids. Deletions cut 2 bases from V and 2 bases from J, with 10 bases between. Exclusion of patients followed from uncontrolled infection, other autoimmune disease, pregnancy or lactation. The study based diagnoses on clinical symptoms, serum thyroxine and TRAb, thyroid ultrasound and orbital computed tomography. This sample is part of a study of T cells in Graves' hyperthyroidism and ophthalmopathy.

General study findings and limits: Blood also held most thyroid clonotypes expanded beyond 0.001.

Sequencing used blood. This sequence originates from a man aged 18 to 29 with Graves' hyperthyroidism. This chain connects TRBV27 to TRBJ2-1; D remains unclear. CDR3 sequence: CASSLSRVPYNEQFF. The CDR3 DNA follows: TGTGCCAGCAGTTTAAGTAGAGTCCCCTACAATGAGCAGTTCTTC.